This T cell receptor (beta chain) stems from a study of long-term antiretroviral therapy in people with HIV. Survey level was the resolution at which the v3.0 immunoSEQ assay ran. TCRdb's table, derived via immunoSEQ multiplex PCR, lists solely in-frame clones and lacks some. The table includes about 10,000 clones, 65% to 85% detected once. Per germline, CDR1 SGHAT and CDR2 FQNNGV. The CDR3 is 17 residues long. Trimming at V came to 1 base and at J to 3 bases, leaving 6 bases not matched to a gene. The sequence was collected from a man younger than 40 with HIV. Sample: unsorted PBMCs, taken 0.3 years before starting antiretroviral therapy. The chain recombines TRBV11-2 with TRBJ2-1, with 10 bases aligning to TRBD2. The CDR3 DNA reads TGTGCCAGCAGCTTAGGTCCAGCGGGAGGGCTCTACAATGAGCAGTTCTTC. Residues: CASSLGPAGGLYNEQFF.